The subject of this entry is one T cell receptor (beta chain). Its antigen is not known. This record comes from a study of T-cell memory formation after mild COVID-19. Whole-study results and caveats: Among contracting clones, CD4+ were mainly CM/EM and CD8+ enriched in EMRA. Clones that shrank (day 15 to 85) were balanced CD4/CD8, whereas later expanders leaned CD4+.

Per germline, CDR1 SGHRS and CDR2 YFSETQ. This CDR3 spans 15 amino acids. V lost 6 bases, J lost 0 bases, and 14 bases lay in between. It was 5'RACE with constant-segment primers that produced the TCR alpha and TCR beta cDNA libraries, which carried sample barcodes and UMIs. Via MiXCR, TCRdb re-called the 5' RACE reads, giving one row per CDR3 protein. Of approximately 560,000 distinct CDR3 sequences listed, 17% are singletons. The receptor's source is an adult woman who had mild COVID-19 (a few samples of this study predate the infection). Cell type and time point are not known. The chain links TRBV5-1 to TRBJ2-3; D uncertain. Sequenced input: PBMCs or a T cell subset sorted from them (not recorded which). This chain's CDR3 is CASTLVDPSTDTQYF. The CDR3 DNA reads TGCGCCAGCACCTTAGTGGACCCTAGCACAGATACGCAGTATTTT.